This T cell receptor (beta chain) came from a study of CD8 T cells in ankylosing spondylitis. Making use of molecular barcodes, quantitative 5'-RACE generated TCR beta libraries. TCRdb ran MiXCR on the 5' RACE reads and lists one entry per CDR3 protein. The data show more than 150,000 distinct CDR3 sequences, roughly 13% seen once. CDR3 length: 16 residues. Study-level points and caveats: As for the disease-linked clones, they showed a CD8+ phenotype and occurred at relatively low frequencies in peripheral blood.

This clonotype was seen a few times. Its antigen is not identified. This chain connects TRBV21-1 to TRBJ2-3; the DNA was not used to check the table's D call, TRBD1. TRBV21-1 is an annotated pseudogene. This TCR came from a male donor with ankylosing spondylitis or in good health (not recorded which). The sample comprised blood, either unsorted or a sorted T cell fraction (not recorded which). The CDR3 DNA reads as TGTGCCAGCAGCAAAGAGGGTGGGACGGGGGGAGATACGCAGTATTTT. It yields the protein CASSKEGGTGGDTQYF.